This T cell receptor (beta chain) was retrieved from a study of T cell responses to AZD1222 COVID-19 vaccine (dated by TCRdb to about 2021). About the investigation overall: Because spike-specific TCR depth and breadth did not differ between the two schedules, AZD1222 recipients who got a second dose at roughly 4 weeks were pooled with those who got a second dose at roughly 12 weeks. A total of 230 to 250 trial participants underwent TCR sequencing, of whom roughly 210 had received two doses of AZD1222 and about 26 had received two doses of the MenACWY control vaccine. Trial participants were enrolled by age into subgroups of 18-55, 56-69 and 70-plus years, and roughly 160, 29 and 62 TCR-sequenced participants, respectively, were included in these subgroups.

The CDR3 regions of human TCRbeta chains were subjected to immunosequencing. Per the original workflow: Repertoire TCRs were matched against a reference library of SARS-CoV-2-specific TCRs generated with the MIRA antigen-specificity platform. Breadth meant the fraction of unique TCRs that were SARS-CoV-2-associated, whereas depth meant the fraction of total T cells that were SARS-CoV-2-associated. Using the MIRA data, each spike-specific TCR was mapped to the spike region that the TCR reacts to and placed in a CD4 or CD8 class. Log10-transformed breadth and depth values were compared by one-way ANOVA with Sidak's multiple comparisons tests. Sourced from immuneACCESS, this table was stored by TCRdb with only in-frame sequences that have V and J called. A share of the clones is absent; for the studies checked, an unresolved V gene accounts for under half, and the remainder has no known explanation. That table is the source of V, J and clone size, and D and trimming were worked out from the DNA. The sample includes around 100,000 clones, with roughly 91% observed a single time. Clones ranked in the top ten supply roughly 44% of the sample.

From the germline V gene, CDR1 is SGHTA and CDR2 is FQGNSA. The V end gives up 1 base and the J end 3 bases, leaving 3 bases in the junction not matched to a gene. The CDR3 starts with the cysteine, ends with the phenylalanine, and has 15 residues. Only the CDR3 DNA is retained, 45 bases long and in frame from the first base. The sample's time point, from its label and the paper: baseline before first vaccination. The vaccinee samples were drawn from two UK trials, COV001 and COV002, one of which was a single-blind randomized controlled phase 2/3 trial testing AZD1222 (ChAdOx1 nCoV-19) in healthy adults. For TCRbeta chain sequencing, PBMC samples from trial participants were taken at day 0 and at day 28 after the second dose. This clone has just one count. It lacks a known antigen. No clone much larger than this one lies a single base away; base qualities are absent. The investigation overall reported the following: Because no samples from the day 14 peak response were available, repertoires could be characterized only after the peak T cell response. Most participants were white British and females outnumbered males, and the authors suggested that clonal diversity may have been underestimated. After two AZD1222 doses, spike-specific TCR breadth and depth were significantly higher than at day 0 and than in MenACWY recipients. Nearly half of unique spike-specific TCRs reportedly recognized epitopes outside regions mutated in the B.1.351 and B.1.1.7 variants. Conclusions about previously exposed vaccinees are limited, since just a handful of AZD1222 recipients were seropositive for SARS-CoV-2 at baseline. In the small 56-69-year group, the increase in depth fell short of significance, most likely because of low power. Vaccine-associated CD4 TCRs spanned the whole spike protein, with dominant responses in regions 160-218 and 743-854.

The TCR was taken from an adult in good health. The chain is made from TRBV7-2 and TRBJ2-7; 10 nucleotides in the junction match TRBD2. Material: peripheral blood, obtained on day 0 of AZD1222 vaccination. The sequenced DNA: TGTGCCAGCAGCTTAGGACTAGCGGGTAACTACGAGCAGTACTTC. Translation gives CASSLGLAGNYEQYF.